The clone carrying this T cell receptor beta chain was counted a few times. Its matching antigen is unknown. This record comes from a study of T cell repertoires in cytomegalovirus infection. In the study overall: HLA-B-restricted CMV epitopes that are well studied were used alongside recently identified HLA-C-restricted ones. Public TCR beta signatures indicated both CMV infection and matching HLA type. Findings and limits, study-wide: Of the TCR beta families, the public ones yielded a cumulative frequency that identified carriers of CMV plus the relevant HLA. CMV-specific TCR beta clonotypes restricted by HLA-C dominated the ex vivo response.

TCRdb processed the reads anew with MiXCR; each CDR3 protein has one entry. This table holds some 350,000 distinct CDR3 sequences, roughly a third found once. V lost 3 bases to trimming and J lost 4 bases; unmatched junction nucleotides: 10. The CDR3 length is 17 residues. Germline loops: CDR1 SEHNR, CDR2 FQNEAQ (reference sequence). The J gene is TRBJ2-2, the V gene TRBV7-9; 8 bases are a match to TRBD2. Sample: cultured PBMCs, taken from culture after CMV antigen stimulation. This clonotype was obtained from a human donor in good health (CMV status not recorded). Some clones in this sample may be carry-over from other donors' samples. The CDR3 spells CASSFAGTRSVTGELFF. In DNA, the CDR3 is TGTGCCAGCAGCTTCGCCGGGACTAGATCGGTCACCGGGGAGCTGTTTTTT.